This is a list of T cell receptor beta chains from one sample in a study of blood T cell repertoires in COVID-19. Data came from immunoSEQ multiplex PCR; TCRdb stores just in-frame clones and leaves some out. The sample lists 100,000 to 150,000 clones, 75% to 90% occurring once. Sample: peripheral blood. The receptors shown here come from a human donor in a cohort sampled during active COVID-19. CDR3s include the opening cysteine and the closing phenylalanine or tryptophan. The D gene is left open where the match is weak. For some rows the clone size is stated as once, few or many, or as a class when expanded; others skip it.

j_gene: TRBJ2-3
v_gene: TRBV3-1/TRBV3-2
d_gene: TRBD1
abundance: .
CDR3aa: CASSQTPGGTGRDTQYF
CDR3nt: TGTGCCAGCAGCCAAACCCCCGGAGGGACAGGGCGAGATACGCAGTATTTT

j_gene: TRBJ2-5
v_gene: TRBV20-1
d_gene: .
abundance: once
CDR3aa: CSASLPSGEAQETQYF
CDR3nt: TGCAGTGCTAGTCTCCCGAGCGGAGAGGCCCAAGAGACCCAGTACTTC

j_gene: TRBJ2-7
v_gene: TRBV5-5
d_gene: .
abundance: .
CDR3aa: CASALTEKPYEQYF
CDR3nt: TGTGCCAGCGCGTTGACAGAGAAGCCCTACGAGCAGTACTTC

j_gene: TRBJ2-7
v_gene: TRBV14
d_gene: TRBD1
abundance: .
CDR3aa: CASSQGTGTSYEQYF
CDR3nt: TGTGCCAGCAGCCAAGGGACAGGGACGTCCTACGAGCAGTACTTC

j_gene: TRBJ1-1
v_gene: TRBV14
d_gene: .
abundance: .
CDR3aa: CASSRSSGENTEAFF
CDR3nt: TGTGCCAGCAGCCGCTCTTCGGGAGAGAACACTGAAGCTTTCTTT

j_gene: TRBJ2-7
v_gene: TRBV5-1
d_gene: TRBD2
abundance: .
CDR3aa: CASSWTGGREQYF
CDR3nt: TGCGCCAGCAGCTGGACGGGGGGGCGCGAGCAGTACTTC

j_gene: TRBJ2-1
v_gene: TRBV28
d_gene: TRBD2
abundance: .
CDR3aa: CASSLMTSSDEQFF
CDR3nt: TGTGCCAGCAGTTTAATGACTAGCTCGGATGAGCAGTTCTTC

j_gene: TRBJ2-7
v_gene: TRBV24-1
d_gene: TRBD1
abundance: .
CDR3aa: CATSDRASAYEQYF
CDR3nt: TGTGCCACCAGCGACAGGGCCTCAGCCTACGAGCAGTACTTC

j_gene: TRBJ1-3
v_gene: TRBV3-1/TRBV3-2
d_gene: .
abundance: .
CDR3aa: CASSLWTEGPGNTIYF
CDR3nt: TGTGCCAGCAGCCTATGGACGGAGGGTCCTGGAAACACCATATATTTT

j_gene: TRBJ1-2
v_gene: TRBV27
d_gene: .
abundance: .
CDR3aa: CASSLSGRVYGYTF
CDR3nt: TGTGCCAGCAGTTTATCCGGGAGGGTCTATGGCTACACCTTC

j_gene: TRBJ1-1
v_gene: TRBV10-1
d_gene: .
abundance: once
CDR3aa: CASSYREPPNTEAFF
CDR3nt: TGCGCCAGCAGTTACCGGGAGCCTCCGAACACTGAAGCTTTCTTT

j_gene: TRBJ1-2
v_gene: TRBV19
d_gene: TRBD1
abundance: .
CDR3aa: CASSIWDRGYTF
CDR3nt: TGTGCCAGTAGTATTTGGGACAGGGGCTACACCTTC

j_gene: TRBJ1-2
v_gene: TRBV19
d_gene: TRBD1
abundance: once
CDR3aa: CASTLQGAAGYTF
CDR3nt: TGTGCCAGTACCTTACAGGGGGCTGCTGGCTACACCTTC

j_gene: TRBJ1-6
v_gene: TRBV5-4
d_gene: .
abundance: .
CDR3aa: CASSAGQGGASPLHF
CDR3nt: TGTGCCAGCAGCGCGGGCCAGGGAGGGGCTTCACCCCTCCACTTT

j_gene: TRBJ2-3
v_gene: TRBV4-2
d_gene: TRBD2
abundance: .
CDR3aa: CASSQVLAGGRTDTQYF
CDR3nt: TGTGCCAGCAGCCAAGTGTTAGCGGGAGGCCGCACAGATACGCAGTATTTT

j_gene: TRBJ2-3
v_gene: TRBV24-1
d_gene: TRBD2
abundance: .
CDR3aa: CATSDPAGVAGTDTQYF
CDR3nt: TGTGCCACCAGTGATCCGGCGGGGGTAGCGGGGACGGATACGCAGTATTTT

j_gene: TRBJ2-5
v_gene: TRBV7-2
d_gene: TRBD2
abundance: .
CDR3aa: CASSPLAGASAETQYF
CDR3nt: TGTGCCAGCAGCCCGTTAGCGGGAGCTAGTGCGGAGACCCAGTACTTC

j_gene: TRBJ2-5
v_gene: TRBV7-3
d_gene: .
abundance: once
CDR3aa: CASAITSDIGETQYF
CDR3nt: TGTGCCAGCGCGATTACCTCGGATATCGGGGAGACCCAGTACTTC

j_gene: TRBJ2-5
v_gene: TRBV18
d_gene: TRBD1
abundance: .
CDR3aa: CASSGQGAVKETQYF
CDR3nt: TGTGCCAGCTCGGGACAGGGTGCCGTAAAAGAGACCCAGTACTTC

j_gene: TRBJ2-1
v_gene: TRBV27
d_gene: .
abundance: .
CDR3aa: CASSSRTPPKTYNEQFF
CDR3nt: TGTGCCAGCAGTTCAAGGACTCCACCTAAGACCTACAATGAGCAGTTCTTC

j_gene: TRBJ1-2
v_gene: TRBV16
d_gene: .
abundance: .
CDR3aa: CASSQLVGEGLNYGYTF
CDR3nt: TGTGCCAGCAGCCAATTGGTAGGTGAGGGACTCAACTATGGCTACACCTTC

j_gene: TRBJ2-1
v_gene: TRBV7-2
d_gene: .
abundance: .
CDR3aa: CASSLWAPGEQFF
CDR3nt: TGTGCCAGCAGCTTATGGGCTCCCGGTGAGCAGTTCTTC

j_gene: TRBJ1-1
v_gene: TRBV10-3
d_gene: TRBD1
abundance: .
CDR3aa: CAISARGRDTEAFF
CDR3nt: TGTGCCATCAGTGCCAGGGGGCGGGACACTGAAGCTTTCTTT

j_gene: TRBJ2-3
v_gene: TRBV19
d_gene: TRBD1
abundance: once
CDR3aa: CASHRQGADTQYF
CDR3nt: TGTGCCAGTCACCGACAGGGGGCAGATACGCAGTATTTT

j_gene: TRBJ2-5
v_gene: TRBV4-1
d_gene: TRBD1
abundance: .
CDR3aa: CASSHPGQGPQETQYF
CDR3nt: TGCGCCAGCAGCCACCCGGGACAGGGGCCCCAAGAGACCCAGTACTTC

j_gene: TRBJ2-7
v_gene: TRBV14
d_gene: .
abundance: .
CDR3aa: CASSQDVIAAINYEQYF
CDR3nt: TGTGCCAGCAGCCAAGACGTAATAGCGGCTATTAACTACGAGCAGTACTTC

j_gene: TRBJ1-2
v_gene: TRBV4-1
d_gene: .
abundance: .
CDR3aa: CASSQDQGPYGYTF
CDR3nt: TGCGCCAGCAGCCAGGACCAGGGCCCCTATGGCTACACCTTC

j_gene: TRBJ2-1
v_gene: TRBV6-1
d_gene: TRBD2
abundance: .
CDR3aa: CASSVGGLAGVSSYNEQFF
CDR3nt: TGTGCCAGCAGTGTGGGGGGACTAGCGGGAGTGTCCTCCTACAATGAGCAGTTCTTC

j_gene: TRBJ2-5
v_gene: TRBV7-9
d_gene: .
abundance: .
CDR3aa: CASSPTGSISYQETQYF
CDR3nt: TGTGCCAGCAGCCCCACAGGGTCAATTTCGTACCAAGAGACCCAGTACTTC

j_gene: TRBJ1-3
v_gene: TRBV9
d_gene: .
abundance: .
CDR3aa: CASSVAGGSSGNTIYF
CDR3nt: TGTGCCAGCAGCGTAGCGGGAGGGTCTTCTGGAAACACCATATATTTT

j_gene: TRBJ2-5
v_gene: TRBV7-2
d_gene: TRBD2
abundance: few
CDR3aa: CASSLARGTETQYF
CDR3nt: TGTGCCAGCAGCTTAGCGCGGGGGACGGAGACCCAGTACTTC

j_gene: TRBJ2-1
v_gene: TRBV27
d_gene: TRBD2
abundance: .
CDR3aa: CATPTAGALNEQFF
CDR3nt: TGTGCCACCCCCACAGCGGGAGCGCTAAATGAGCAGTTCTTC

j_gene: TRBJ1-6
v_gene: TRBV18
d_gene: .
abundance: .
CDR3aa: CASSRGDSPLHF
CDR3nt: TGTGCCAGCTCACGGGGGGATTCACCCCTCCACTTT

j_gene: TRBJ2-7
v_gene: TRBV20-1
d_gene: TRBD2
abundance: once
CDR3aa: CSASLGAGGSIYEQYF
CDR3nt: TGCAGTGCTAGTTTGGGAGCGGGAGGGAGCATCTACGAGCAGTACTTC

j_gene: TRBJ2-1
v_gene: TRBV28
d_gene: TRBD2
abundance: .
CDR3aa: CASSKAGTVNEQFF
CDR3nt: TGTGCCAGCAGCAAAGCGGGAACGGTCAATGAGCAGTTCTTC

j_gene: TRBJ1-5
v_gene: TRBV5-1
d_gene: .
abundance: .
CDR3aa: CASRQDRIDQPQHF
CDR3nt: TGCGCCAGCAGACAAGACAGGATCGATCAGCCCCAGCATTTT

j_gene: TRBJ1-5
v_gene: TRBV6-1
d_gene: TRBD1
abundance: .
CDR3aa: CASSEEGRGRGQPQHF
CDR3nt: TGTGCCAGCAGTGAAGAAGGCAGGGGGCGAGGGCAGCCCCAGCATTTT

j_gene: TRBJ1-2
v_gene: TRBV7-9
d_gene: .
abundance: .
CDR3aa: CASSPAVGAGYTF
CDR3nt: TGTGCCAGCAGTCCTGCCGTGGGCGCTGGCTACACCTTC

j_gene: TRBJ1-3
v_gene: TRBV5-4
d_gene: .
abundance: .
CDR3aa: CASSLGGQSGNTIYF
CDR3nt: TGTGCCAGCAGCTTGGGAGGACAGAGTGGAAACACCATATATTTT

j_gene: TRBJ2-3
v_gene: TRBV12-3/TRBV12-4
d_gene: .
abundance: .
CDR3aa: CASRAPGKGTQYF
CDR3nt: TGTGCCAGCAGGGCCCCGGGGAAAGGAACGCAGTATTTT

j_gene: TRBJ2-7
v_gene: TRBV3-1/TRBV3-2
d_gene: .
abundance: .
CDR3aa: CASSQAVGRLVHEQYF
CDR3nt: TGTGCCAGCAGCCAAGCGGTGGGAAGACTAGTCCACGAGCAGTACTTC

j_gene: TRBJ2-2
v_gene: TRBV11-2
d_gene: TRBD2
abundance: .
CDR3aa: CASRRLAGDTGELFF
CDR3nt: TGTGCCAGCAGGCGACTAGCGGGAGACACCGGGGAGCTGTTTTTT

j_gene: TRBJ2-2
v_gene: TRBV5-1
d_gene: .
abundance: .
CDR3aa: CASSLVGTYTGELFF
CDR3nt: TGCGCCAGCAGCTTGGTGGGCACTTACACCGGGGAGCTGTTTTTT

j_gene: TRBJ2-1
v_gene: TRBV3-1/TRBV3-2
d_gene: TRBD2
abundance: .
CDR3aa: CASSRAGGSYNEQFF
CDR3nt: TGTGCCAGCAGCCGTGCGGGGGGATCCTACAATGAGCAGTTCTTC

j_gene: TRBJ2-1
v_gene: TRBV6-1
d_gene: TRBD1
abundance: .
CDR3aa: CASSERTGLGYNEQFF
CDR3nt: TGTGCCAGCAGTGAGCGGACAGGGTTGGGGTACAATGAGCAGTTCTTC

j_gene: TRBJ2-1
v_gene: TRBV6-1
d_gene: TRBD2
abundance: .
CDR3aa: CASSGETSGRRVHEQFF
CDR3nt: TGTGCCAGCAGTGGGGAGACTAGCGGGAGAAGGGTCCATGAGCAGTTCTTC

j_gene: TRBJ2-7
v_gene: TRBV5-5
d_gene: TRBD1
abundance: .
CDR3aa: CASSQASGQSSYEQYF
CDR3nt: TGTGCCAGCAGCCAAGCCTCGGGACAGAGCTCCTACGAGCAGTACTTC

j_gene: TRBJ1-6
v_gene: TRBV5-6
d_gene: TRBD1
abundance: .
CDR3aa: CASSPGTGTPLHF
CDR3nt: TGTGCCAGCAGCCCGGGGACAGGGACACCCCTCCACTTT

j_gene: TRBJ1-5
v_gene: TRBV6-5
d_gene: .
abundance: .
CDR3aa: CASSQMEGIDQPQHF
CDR3nt: TGTGCCAGCAGTCAAATGGAGGGAATAGATCAGCCCCAGCATTTT

j_gene: TRBJ2-3
v_gene: TRBV4-1
d_gene: TRBD2
abundance: .
CDR3aa: CASSPFVTSGIRSSTDTQYF
CDR3nt: TGCGCCAGCAGCCCTTTTGTCACTAGCGGGATACGTAGTAGCACAGATACGCAGTATTTT

j_gene: TRBJ2-7
v_gene: TRBV28
d_gene: TRBD1
abundance: .
CDR3aa: CASSSPRAGGLSYEQYF
CDR3nt: TGTGCCAGCAGTTCTCCGCGGGCAGGGGGCCTATCCTACGAGCAGTACTTC

j_gene: TRBJ1-4
v_gene: TRBV7-9
d_gene: TRBD1
abundance: .
CDR3aa: CASSLTPGQIHEKLFF
CDR3nt: TGTGCCAGCAGCTTGACACCGGGACAGATTCATGAAAAACTGTTTTTT

j_gene: TRBJ2-3
v_gene: TRBV5-6
d_gene: .
abundance: .
CDR3aa: CASSFSGQRPSTDTQYF
CDR3nt: TGTGCCAGCAGCTTCTCCGGACAGAGGCCAAGCACAGATACGCAGTATTTT

j_gene: TRBJ1-2
v_gene: TRBV6-2/TRBV6-3
d_gene: .
abundance: .
CDR3aa: CASSQYTNYGYTF
CDR3nt: TGTGCCAGCAGCCAGTACACCAACTATGGCTACACCTTC

j_gene: TRBJ1-1
v_gene: TRBV7-9
d_gene: TRBD1
abundance: .
CDR3aa: CASSWKPGGASTSTEAFF
CDR3nt: TGTGCCAGCAGCTGGAAACCAGGGGGCGCCTCCACTAGCACTGAAGCTTTCTTT